This T cell receptor beta chain emerged from a study of monozygotic twins with inflammatory bowel disease. Study-wide results and caveats: No single strong signal or clonotype associated with IBD was supported. IBD patients shared fewer clonotypes with others than healthy twins, especially with disease activity.

Remarks on this clonotype: The antigen remains unidentified.

Germline lookup yields CDR1 SGHRS and CDR2 YFSETQ. The CDR3 covers 16 residues. Amplification used two nested PCRs: around 15 cycles, then 9 cycles, on TCRalpha/TCRbeta cDNA. Using the 5' RACE reads, TCRdb records one entry per CDR3 protein without DNA. This table holds about 210,000 distinct CDR3 sequences. Sequenced sample: blood. The V and J genes are TRBV5-1 and TRBJ2-1; the TRBD2 assignment by TCRdb is unverifiable without DNA. The source is a human donor with ulcerative colitis or Crohn's disease, or a healthy co-twin of an affected twin (not recorded which). The CDR3 is CASSLLAGGGYNEQFF.